Reported below is one T cell receptor beta chain. This CDR3 has 15 residues. Germline loops: CDR1 MNHEY, CDR2 SVGEGT. J gave up 5 bases and V 2 bases, and 7 bases lay outside the gene matches. This sample was included in a study of T cells after yellow fever vaccination. Study context: Researchers used SMART-Seq v4 Ultra Low Input to prepare fractions that had low cell numbers.

They built TCR cDNA with 5'RACE template switching, a step that put in a universal primer site and UMIs. From the 5' RACE reads, TCRdb called clonotypes with MiXCR, one entry per CDR3 protein. The repertoire includes 350,000 to 550,000 distinct CDR3 sequences, under 20% of them detected once, and 15% to 20% sits in the top ten. This sample comprised PBMCs, obtained before the yellow fever booster vaccination. V gene TRBV6-2 or TRBV6-3 combines with J gene TRBJ2-5; TRBD2 matches at 8 bases. The sequence came from a man younger than 30 who received the YFV17D yellow fever vaccine. The CDR3 is CASSYLAGGQETQYF. The DNA for the CDR3 is TGTGCCAGCAGTTACCTGGCGGGGGGCCAGGAGACCCAGTACTTC.